The T cell receptor (beta chain) described here comes from a study of cytomegalovirus exposure and HLA in healthy donors. Germline CDR1 reads SGHNT; CDR2 reads YYREEE (reference sequence). J gave up 0 bases and V 3 bases, and 7 bases lay outside the gene matches. This CDR3 is 19 amino acids long. The PCR was carried out with 60 Vbeta primers and 13 Jbeta primers. TCRdb keeps only in-frame clones here, not all; method: immunoSEQ multiplex PCR. This table has more than 90,000 clones, approximately 69% appearing once. The receptor comes from a woman aged 50 to 60 in good health and CMV-seropositive. The V call is TRBV5-4, the J call TRBJ2-1; TRBD2 aligns across 15 bases. Sequencing was done on a sample of PBMCs. CDR3 region: CASSSGLAGGQSSYNEQFF. The DNA for the CDR3 is TGTGCCAGCAGCTCGGGACTAGCGGGGGGCCAGAGCTCCTACAATGAGCAGTTCTTC.